This T cell receptor beta chain was identified during a study of shared clonotypes between healthy human individuals. Study-wide results and limits: The authors expected sequencing depth to affect clonotype sharing among donors.

The germline gives CDR1 MDHEN, CDR2 SYDVKM. Trimming pared 6 bases from V and 2 bases from J, leaving 14 bases between. The CDR3 runs 16 residues. Sequenced by immunoSEQ multiplex PCR; TCRdb stores in-frame clones only, minus some. Of about 2,200,000 clones in the sample, about 92% were seen once. Positively selected for CCR7, the CD45RO-negative cells used as naive CD8 cells excluded terminally differentiated effector memory CD45RA+ cells. Healthy HIV-negative adults with no recent acute infections or vaccinations were recruited as donors. The donors were all Caucasian adults (living in Nashville, Tennessee). To note about this clone: No antigen is known for it.

The specimen sequenced was naive CD8+ T cells from PBMCs. V is TRBV28 and J is TRBJ2-6; possibly TRBD2 for D (5 bases). This sequence was found in a man aged 18 to 30 in good health. Some clones in this sample may be carry-over from other donors' samples. The CDR3 nucleotides read TGTGCCAGCAGCCTATTCTCGGGGACTGGGGCCAACGTCCTGACTTTC. Residues: CASSLFSGTGANVLTF. The full variable domain, completed using reference TRBV28 and TRBJ2-6, is DVKVTQSSRYLVKRTGEKVFLECVQDMDHENMFWYRQDPGLGLRLIYFSYDVKMKEKGDIPEGYSVSREKKERFSLILESASTNQTSMYLCASSLFSGTGANVLTFGAGSRLTVL.